The following is a T cell receptor beta chain sequence with its context. Germline trimming cut 3 bases from V and 8 bases from J; bases unmatched to any gene: 5. Germline values: CDR1 ENHRY, CDR2 SYGVKD. There are 14 residues in the CDR3. The sample is drawn from a study of shared clonotypes between healthy human individuals. Across the whole study: Each donor's CD4 naive and CD4 memory cells filled three plates apiece, CD8 naive two, and CD8 memory one.

Sequencing was performed with immunoSEQ multiplex PCR; in TCRdb, only in-frame clones are kept and a portion is missing. The sample contains 700,000 or so clones, less than 80% of which appear only once. The origin of this receptor is a woman in her 30s in good health. This chain links TRBV10-3 with TRBJ2-1; 9 bases map to TRBD2. The sequenced material came from memory CD4+ T cells sorted from blood. The subset here: CD45RA-negative fraction. The chain's CDR3 is CAISDGTSIHEQFF. CDR3 bases: TGTGCCATCAGTGATGGGACTAGCATCCATGAGCAGTTCTTC.